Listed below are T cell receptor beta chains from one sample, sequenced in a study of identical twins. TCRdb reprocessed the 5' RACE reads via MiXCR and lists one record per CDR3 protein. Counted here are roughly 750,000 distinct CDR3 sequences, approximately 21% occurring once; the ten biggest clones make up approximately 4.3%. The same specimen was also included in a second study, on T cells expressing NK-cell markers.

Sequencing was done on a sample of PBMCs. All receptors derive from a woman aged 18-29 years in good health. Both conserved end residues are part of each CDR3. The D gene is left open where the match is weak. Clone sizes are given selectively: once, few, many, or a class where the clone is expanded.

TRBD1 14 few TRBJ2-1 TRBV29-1 TGCAGCGTCGGCGGGGACAGGGGACCCGATGAGCAGTTCTTC CSVGGDRGPDEQFF
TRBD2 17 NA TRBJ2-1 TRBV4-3 TGCGCCAGCAGTGCCTATAGTGTCGGGAGGGCCCCGGATGAGCAGTTCTTC CASSAYSVGRAPDEQFF
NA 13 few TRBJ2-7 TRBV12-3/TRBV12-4 TGTGCCAGCAGTTTTTTAAAGATCAACGAGCAGTACTTC CASSFLKINEQYF
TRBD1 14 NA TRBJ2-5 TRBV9 TGTGCCAGCAGCGACCCGACAGGGGAAGAGACCCAGTACTTC CASSDPTGEETQYF
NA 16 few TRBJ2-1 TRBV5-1 TGCGCCAGCAGCTTGGCCGAAGAAGGCTGGGCTTATGAGCAGTTCTTC CASSLAEEGWAYEQFF
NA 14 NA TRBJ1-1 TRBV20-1 TGCAGTGCTAGGGGGCTTTCAATAGTTGGTGAAGCTTTCTTT CSARGLSIVGEAFF
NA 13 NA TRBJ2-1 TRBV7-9 TGTGCCAGCAGCTTAATAGGAGGCTCTGAGCAGTTCTTC CASSLIGGSEQFF
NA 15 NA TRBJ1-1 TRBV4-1 TGCGCCAGCAGCCAAGATGCCCGGGGGAACACTGAAGCTTTCTTT CASSQDARGNTEAFF
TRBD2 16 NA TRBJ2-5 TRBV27 TGTGCCAGCAGTTCTGGACTAGCGGGACCCCAAGAGACCCAGTACTTC CASSSGLAGPQETQYF
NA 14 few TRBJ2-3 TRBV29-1 TGCAGCGTGCGGACAGCTACTAGCACAGATACGCAGTATTTT CSVRTATSTDTQYF
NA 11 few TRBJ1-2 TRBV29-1 TGCAGCGTTGGGCTGAACTATGGCTACACCTTC CSVGLNYGYTF
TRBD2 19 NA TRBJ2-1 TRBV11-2 TGTGCCAGCAGCGACTCCGGGACTAGGTGGGGGAGCTCCTACAATGAGCAGTTCTTC CASSDSGTRWGSSYNEQFF
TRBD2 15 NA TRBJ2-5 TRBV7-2 TGTGCCAGCAGCCCACCGGCTAGCGGCCAAGAGACCCAGTACTTC CASSPPASGQETQYF